These T cell receptor beta chains were read from a single sample in a study of a mutant IDH1 vaccine in newly diagnosed glioma. Antigens of these TCRs are unknown. TCRdb's table, derived via immunoSEQ multiplex PCR, lists solely in-frame clones and lacks some. The sample has just over 80,000 clones, 85% seen once. Sequenced material: PBMCs, taken from a glioma patient whose treatment included an IDH1 peptide vaccine. The receptor source for this set is a man under 40 with glioma. Some clones in this sample may be carry-over from other donors' samples. The CDR3 runs from the conserved cysteine through the conserved F or W. Fields, in order: clone size, J gene, D gene, V gene, CDR3 DNA, CDR3 protein. D genes are given only for firm matches. Clone size is given for some rows only: seen once, a few or many times, or a class if the clone is expanded.

. | TRBJ1-1 | . | TRBV27 | TGTGCCAGCAGTTTGTGGACAGTTGGGAAATCTGGGACTGAAGCTTTCTTT | CASSLWTVGKSGTEAFF
. | TRBJ2-7 | . | TRBV11-1 | TGTGCCAGCAGCTACGGGACACCGAGCTCCTACGAGCAGTACTTC | CASSYGTPSSYEQYF
. | TRBJ1-1 | . | TRBV2 | TGTGCCAGCAGTGTGGGGGGTAACGTGAACACTGAAGCTTTCTTT | CASSVGGNVNTEAFF
. | TRBJ1-5 | . | TRBV6-6 | TGTGCCAGCAGTTACATGGGAGCGAGCAATCAGCCCCAGCATTTT | CASSYMGASNQPQHF
. | TRBJ2-1 | . | TRBV29-1 | TGCAGCGTTGAACCCGCCAACAACAATGAGCAGTTCTTC | CSVEPANNNEQFF
. | TRBJ2-7 | . | TRBV10-3 | TGTGCCATCAGGCCCGGGACGGAGGTAGACGGGCAGTACTTC | CAIRPGTEVDGQYF
. | TRBJ1-1 | . | TRBV6-4 | TGTGCCAGCAAATACCGCGAGGGAAGGGAAACTGAAGCTTTCTTT | CASKYREGRETEAFF
. | TRBJ1-5 | . | TRBV19 | TGTGCCAGCGAAGACAGCATTACCCTCTATAGCAATCAGCCCCAGCATTTT | CASEDSITLYSNQPQHF
. | TRBJ1-2 | TRBD1 | TRBV4-1 | TGCGCCAGCAGCCAGACAGGGGTGGGTGGCTACACCTTC | CASSQTGVGGYTF
. | TRBJ1-1 | . | TRBV7-8 | TGTGCCAGCAGCCCTAGCCCGGTTGTGAACACTGAAGCTTTCTTT | CASSPSPVVNTEAFF
. | TRBJ1-2 | TRBD1 | TRBV25-1 | TGTGCCAGCAGGGGACAGGGGGCAGGTGGCTACACCTTC | CASRGQGAGGYTF
. | TRBJ1-1 | . | TRBV6-1 | TGTGCCAGCAGTGAAGTTCCCGCAACCCACACTGAAGCTTTCTTT | CASSEVPATHTEAFF
. | TRBJ2-5 | TRBD2 | TRBV9 | TGTGCCAGCAGCGTTAGGTGGGAGGGGGAGACCCAGTACTTC | CASSVRWEGETQYF
. | TRBJ1-3 | . | TRBV7-6 | TGTGCCAGCAGCTTAGGGGCAGTGAACTCTGGAAACACCATATATTTT | CASSLGAVNSGNTIYF
. | TRBJ1-1 | . | TRBV9 | TGTGCCAGCAGGAGGGGGGCTGAAGCTTTCTTT | CASRRGAEAFF
. | TRBJ1-4 | TRBD1 | TRBV27 | TGTGCCAGCCGACGACAGGGAGGTGAAAAACTGTTTTTT | CASRRQGGEKLFF
. | TRBJ2-3 | . | TRBV7-2 | TGTGCCAGCAGCTTAGCCGTCACCAACACAGATACGCAGTATTTT | CASSLAVTNTDTQYF
. | TRBJ1-5 | TRBD1 | TRBV7-2 | TGTGCCAGCAGCTTAGTGGGACAGGGTCCTCTGAATCAGCCCCAGCATTTT | CASSLVGQGPLNQPQHF
. | TRBJ1-2 | TRBD1 | TRBV5-4 | TGTGCCAGCAGCATCGACAGGGGGGTTAACTATGGCTACACCTTC | CASSIDRGVNYGYTF
. | TRBJ2-1 | TRBD2 | TRBV5-1 | TGCGCCAGCAGCCAAGGACTAGCGGGAGGGCCGGCGGACAATGAGCAGTTCTTC | CASSQGLAGGPADNEQFF
. | TRBJ2-3 | TRBD2 | TRBV25-1 | TGTGCCAGCAGTGACTTAGCGGGGGCCACGGATACGCAGTATTTT | CASSDLAGATDTQYF
few | TRBJ2-3 | . | TRBV2 | TGTGCTGACCAACGGGACTCCCACACAGATACGCAGTATTTT | CADQRDSHTDTQYF
. | TRBJ1-2 | TRBD1 | TRBV11-2 | TGTGCCAGCAGCTATGGGACAGGGGGCGCTGCCTATGGCTACACCTTC | CASSYGTGGAAYGYTF
. | TRBJ2-1 | . | TRBV5-8 | TGTGCCAGCAGCTTAGTAGCGCAGACAGACAATGAGCAGTTCTTC | CASSLVAQTDNEQFF